A selection of T cell receptor beta chains follows, all from one sample in a study of regulatory T cells in long-lasting Graves disease. TCRdb re-analysed the multiplex PCR reads in MiXCR, keeping a single row per CDR3 protein. This sample has 530,000 or so distinct CDR3 sequences, with about 13% found just once. This sample was shared with a second study, whose subject was T cells in Graves' hyperthyroidism and ophthalmopathy.

The sample here was peripheral blood mononuclear cells (PBMCs), taken at new diagnosis, from a patient treated with antithyroid drugs. All receptors come from a man aged 25 to 40 with Graves disease. Each CDR3 is given with its conserved first and last residue. A D gene is named only where the DNA matches it firmly. Clone size is shown for a subset of rows, as once, few, many or a class of expanded clone.

>TRBV19|TRBD1|TRBJ1-2|.
CATDFGTAKTGYAF
TGTGCCACCGATTTCGGGACAGCAAAGACTGGCTACGCCTTC
>TRBV5-4|TRBD1|TRBJ2-7|.
CASSLALGGRQTYEQYF
TGTGCCAGCAGCTTGGCCCTAGGGGGCCGACAGACCTACGAGCAGTACTTC
>TRBV5-1|.|TRBJ1-3|few
CASSYDGGGTSGNTIYF
TGCGCCAGCAGCTACGATGGTGGGGGAACCTCTGGAAACACCATATATTTT
>TRBV12-3/TRBV12-4|.|TRBJ2-1|many
CASSLKGFSSYNEQFF
TGTGCCAGCAGTTTAAAGGGATTTAGCTCCTACAATGAGCAGTTCTTC
>TRBV20-1|TRBD1|TRBJ1-2|many
CSARVQDRVVGYGYTF
TGCAGTGCTAGAGTTCAAGACAGGGTTGTTGGGTATGGCTACACCTTC
>TRBV12-5|.|TRBJ2-1|few
CASGLGGRTVLNEQFF
TGTGCTAGTGGTTTGGGGGGCAGGACTGTATTGAATGAGCAGTTCTTC
>TRBV12-3/TRBV12-4|.|TRBJ2-5|many
CASSFWKAEETQYF
TGTGCCAGCAGTTTCTGGAAAGCTGAAGAGACCCAGTACTTC
>TRBV6-5|TRBD2|TRBJ2-1|.
CASSYRELAGGGEQFF
TGTGCCAGCAGTTACCGGGAACTAGCGGGAGGCGGGGAGCAGTTCTTC
>TRBV27|.|TRBJ1-1|many
CASSTLGRYTEAFF
TGTGCCAGCAGTACCCTGGGGAGGTACACTGAAGCTTTCTTT
>TRBV20-1|.|TRBJ1-5|many
CSARELLGVQPQHF
TGCAGTGCTAGAGAGCTATTGGGGGTTCAGCCCCAGCATTTT
>TRBV5-5|TRBD2|TRBJ2-2|.
CASSLPGGGTGELFF
TGTGCCAGCAGCTTACCGGGAGGAGGGACCGGGGAGCTGTTTTTT
>TRBV5-1|.|TRBJ1-4|many
CASSSEGGRREKLFF
TGCGCCAGCAGCTCGGAAGGGGGTCGGAGAGAAAAACTGTTTTTT
>TRBV20-1|.|TRBJ2-7|many
CSARERLSSYEQYF
TGCAGTGCTAGAGAGCGGTTGTCCTCCTACGAGCAGTACTTC
>TRBV6-1|TRBD1|TRBJ2-7|few
CASSTRDRGNEQYF
TGTGCCAGCTCAACGAGGGACAGGGGGAACGAGCAGTACTTC
>TRBV18|TRBD1|TRBJ2-5|many
CASSELDRPDQETQYF
TGTGCCAGCTCAGAATTGGACAGGCCGGATCAAGAGACCCAGTACTTC
>TRBV30|.|TRBJ1-3|few
CAWSPGDTIYF
TGTGCCTGGAGCCCCGGAGACACCATATATTTT
>TRBV12-3/TRBV12-4|.|TRBJ2-7|.
CASTHGGLRYEQYF
TGTGCCAGCACCCATGGGGGACTGCGTTACGAGCAGTACTTC
>TRBV29-1|.|TRBJ2-1|many
CSGADNEQFF
TGCAGCGGTGCGGACAATGAGCAGTTCTTC
>TRBV18|.|TRBJ1-1|many
CASSQQNTHTEAFF
TGTGCCAGCTCACAACAAAACACTCACACTGAAGCTTTCTTT
>TRBV12-3/TRBV12-4|.|TRBJ1-3|few
CASSLGQRGNTIYF
TGTGCCAGCAGTTTGGGGCAGCGTGGAAACACCATATATTTT
>TRBV10-2|.|TRBJ2-3|.
CASKAVAGTDTQYF
TGCGCCAGCAAAGCTGTCGCCGGCACAGATACGCAGTATTTT
>TRBV6-5|.|TRBJ2-7|many
CASSYGPTGEQYF
TGTGCCAGCAGTTACGGGCCAACGGGGGAGCAGTACTTC
>TRBV5-5|.|TRBJ2-5|.
CASSLVSEETQYF
TGTGCCAGCAGCTTGGTATCAGAAGAGACCCAGTACTTC
>TRBV6-1|TRBD2|TRBJ2-7|many
CASGTSGVYEQYF
TGTGCCAGCGGGACTAGCGGGGTCTACGAGCAGTACTTC
>TRBV7-9|TRBD2|TRBJ2-5|.
CASSLRGDQETQYF
TGTGCCAGCAGCTTGCGGGGGGATCAAGAGACCCAGTACTTC
>TRBV12-3/TRBV12-4|TRBD2|TRBJ2-3|many
CASSKRLAADTQYF
TGTGCCAGCAGCAAGAGACTAGCCGCAGATACGCAGTATTTT
>TRBV11-2|.|TRBJ2-1|many
CASSSSRTHGSDEQFF
TGTGCCAGCAGCTCTAGTAGGACCCACGGATCCGATGAGCAGTTCTTC
>TRBV9|.|TRBJ1-2|.
CASSVAFAGTGNYGYTF
TGTGCCAGCAGCGTAGCATTCGCAGGGACGGGTAACTATGGCTACACCTTC
>TRBV29-1|.|TRBJ1-2|many
CSVEGVRGYTF
TGCAGCGTTGAAGGGGTGAGGGGCTACACCTTC
>TRBV9|.|TRBJ1-3|.
CASSNGTRDTIYF
TGTGCCAGCAGCAACGGGACGAGGGACACCATATATTTT
>TRBV2|.|TRBJ2-7|many
CASSESGLRYEQYF
TGTGCCAGCAGTGAGTCAGGGCTTAGGTACGAGCAGTACTTC
>TRBV7-2|.|TRBJ2-7|.
CASSLQDGQTYEQYF
TGTGCCAGCAGCTTACAGGACGGACAGACCTACGAGCAGTACTTC
>TRBV7-9|.|TRBJ1-2|many
CAIDYGYTF
TGTGCCATCGATTATGGCTACACCTTC
>TRBV5-1|.|TRBJ2-1|.
CASSYIGGGRYNEQFF
TGCGCCAGCAGCTACATAGGCGGGGGCCGTTACAATGAGCAGTTCTTC
>TRBV5-1|TRBD2|TRBJ2-3|few
CASAEILAGGPDTQYF
TGCGCCAGCGCGGAAATTCTAGCGGGAGGGCCAGATACGCAGTATTTT
>TRBV10-1|.|TRBJ2-1|.
CASSEVQVHLVNEQFF
TGCGCCAGCAGTGAGGTTCAAGTACACCTGGTAAATGAGCAGTTCTTC
>TRBV27|TRBD2|TRBJ2-1|many
CASSLPGTSGNSEQFF
TGTGCCAGCAGTTTACCTGGGACTAGCGGGAATAGTGAGCAGTTCTTC
>TRBV5-1|.|TRBJ1-2|many
CASSLDVGAGGYTF
TGCGCCAGCAGCTTGGATGTGGGAGCTGGAGGCTACACCTTC
>TRBV20-1|.|TRBJ2-7|many
CSARDTGPYEQYF
TGCAGTGCTAGAGATACAGGGCCCTACGAGCAGTACTTC
>TRBV10-3|.|TRBJ2-3|.
CATGTDRDTQYF
TGTGCCACCGGAACGGACCGCGATACGCAGTATTTT
>TRBV2|.|TRBJ2-7|many
CASSVYTLRAEQYF
TGTGCCAGCAGTGTCTACACGCTAAGGGCGGAGCAGTACTTC
>TRBV12-3/TRBV12-4|.|TRBJ2-6|many
CASRPTSGANVLTF
TGTGCCAGCAGACCGACCTCTGGGGCCAACGTCCTGACTTTC
>TRBV7-2|TRBD1|TRBJ2-7|.
CASSSGRTGEQYF
TGTGCCAGCAGCTCAGGAAGGACAGGAGAGCAGTACTTC
>TRBV4-1|TRBD1|TRBJ1-1|few
CASSPSTGTGDTEAFF
TGCGCCAGCAGCCCATCCACCGGGACAGGAGACACTGAAGCTTTCTTT
>TRBV20-1|.|TRBJ1-2|.
CSATYFSSYGYTF
TGCAGTGCTACCTACTTTTCTTCCTATGGCTACACCTTC
>TRBV29-1|TRBD2|TRBJ2-7|.
CSAEGPGLVSYEQYF
TGCAGCGCCGAGGGACCGGGACTAGTTTCGTACGAGCAGTACTTC
>TRBV3-1|.|TRBJ1-2|many
CASSQGQGTGYTF
TGTGCCAGCAGCCAAGGTCAGGGGACTGGCTACACCTTC
>TRBV7-2|.|TRBJ1-5|many
CASSHYSPDFRHQPQHF
TGTGCCAGCAGCCACTACTCCCCGGATTTCCGTCATCAGCCCCAGCATTTT
>TRBV19|TRBD2|TRBJ2-7|.
CASSLTSGRGTYEQYF
TGTGCCAGTAGTCTGACTAGCGGGAGGGGGACCTACGAGCAGTACTTC
>TRBV6-2/TRBV6-3|TRBD2|TRBJ2-5|many
CASSYGLAGVQETQYF
TGTGCCAGCAGTTACGGGCTAGCGGGTGTTCAAGAGACCCAGTACTTC
>TRBV24-1|TRBD1|TRBJ2-1|many
CATSDFGTANNEQFF
TGTGCCACCAGTGATTTCGGGACAGCCAACAATGAGCAGTTCTTC